The T cell receptor (beta chain) under discussion was sequenced for a study of cytomegalovirus exposure and HLA in healthy donors. As to this clone: Its antigen is as yet unknown.

The PCR ran on 60 Vbeta and 13 Jbeta primers. This table comes from immunoSEQ multiplex PCR, and its TCRdb copy is limited to in-frame clones, with some not included. The sample features over 100,000 clones, with 5.5% to 8% in its top ten. Whole-study results and caveats: Several of the most significant clusters were apparently associated with common viral pathogens in a later analysis.

The length of the CDR3 is 15 residues. The V gene lost 3 bases and the J gene lost 3 bases, with 15 bases spanning the gap. Germline V gene data show CDR1 as SGHRS and CDR2 as YFSETQ. This chain links TRBV5-1 with TRBJ2-5, with D perhaps TRBD2 (5 bases). Sequencing input: PBMCs. The clonotype was recovered from a man aged 35 to 55 in good health and CMV-seropositive. CDR3 residues: CASSSGSRTEETQYF. In nucleotides, the CDR3 is TGCGCCAGCAGCTCGGGAAGCCGTACCGAAGAGACCCAGTACTTC.